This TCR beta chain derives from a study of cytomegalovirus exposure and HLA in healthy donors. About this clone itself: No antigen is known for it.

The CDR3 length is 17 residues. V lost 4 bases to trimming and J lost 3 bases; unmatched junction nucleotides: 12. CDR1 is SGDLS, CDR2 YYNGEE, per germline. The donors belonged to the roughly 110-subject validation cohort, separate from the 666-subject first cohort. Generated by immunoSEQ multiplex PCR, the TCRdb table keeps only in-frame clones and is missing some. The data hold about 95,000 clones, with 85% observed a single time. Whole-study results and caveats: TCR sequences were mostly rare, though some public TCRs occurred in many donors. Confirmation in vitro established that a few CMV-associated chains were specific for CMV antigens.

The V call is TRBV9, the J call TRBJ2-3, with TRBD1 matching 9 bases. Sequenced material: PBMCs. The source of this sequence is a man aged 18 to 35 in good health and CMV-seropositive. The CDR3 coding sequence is TGTGCCAGCAGCCCAATGAAACAGGGGGCTAGAACAGATACGCAGTATTTT. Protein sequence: CASSPMKQGARTDTQYF.